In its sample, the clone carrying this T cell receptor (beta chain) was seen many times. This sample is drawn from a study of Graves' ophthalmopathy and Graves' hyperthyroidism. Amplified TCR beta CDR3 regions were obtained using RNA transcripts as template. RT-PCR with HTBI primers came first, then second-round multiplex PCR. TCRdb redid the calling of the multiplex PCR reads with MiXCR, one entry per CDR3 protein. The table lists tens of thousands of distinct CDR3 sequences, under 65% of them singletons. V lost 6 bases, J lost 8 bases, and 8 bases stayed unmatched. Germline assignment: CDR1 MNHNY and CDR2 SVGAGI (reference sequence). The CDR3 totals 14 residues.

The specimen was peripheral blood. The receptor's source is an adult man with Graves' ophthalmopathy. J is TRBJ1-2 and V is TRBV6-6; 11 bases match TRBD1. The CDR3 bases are TGTGCCAGCAGCCAAGGGACAGGGGGACGAGGCTACACCTTC. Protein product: CASSQGTGGRGYTF.